This T cell receptor beta chain is drawn from a study of metastatic and nonmetastatic thyroid tumors. Overall study context: The comparison covered peripheral blood and tumor or nodule tissue in malignant and benign thyroid patients.

Ahead of thyroid surgery, no patient had received treatment of any kind. V gave up 0 bases and J gave up 2 bases, with 13 bases separating them. The CDR3 is 15 amino acids. Germline-derived CDR1 and CDR2 are DFQATT and SNEGSKA (reference sequence). This clone was seen a single time. Using MiXCR, TCRdb reanalyzed the PCR reads. The repertoire holds 20,000 to 25,000 clones, 24% seen once, with approximately 5.9% in the top ten. This chain joins TRBV20-1 and TRBJ1-1, with D perhaps TRBD1 (5 bases). The receptor was derived from a female donor with papillary thyroid cancer or a benign thyroid nodule (not recorded which). Some clones in this sample may be carry-over from other donors' samples. The specimen was tumor tissue. CDR3 DNA: TGCAGTGCTAGAGATGGTGGGACTCGCAACACTGAAGCTTTCTTT. The encoded protein is CSARDGGTRNTEAFF.